What follows is one TCR beta chain and its context. Its specificity is unknown. The sample comes from a study of identifying expanded T cells in peripheral blood. Study findings and constraints: Technical replicates showed about 1.2 changed clones; two weeks roughly 18; four weeks 19.

Assay: immunoSEQ multiplex PCR; the TCRdb copy retains only in-frame clones and omits some. Altogether around 99,000 clones are present, about 87% being singletons, with the ten largest covering around 8.3%. The V gene's germline CDR1 is SNHLY and CDR2 FYNNEI. V was pared by 5 bases and J by 8 bases, with 6 bases of the junction left unmatched. The CDR3 runs to 15 residues. The sample taken for sequencing was blood. The receptor was isolated from a person between 18 and 70 years old in good health. This chain connects TRBV2 to TRBJ2-4; 13 bases line up with TRBD2. The CDR3 sequence is CASSTTSGRPHIQYF. CDR3 in DNA: TGTGCCAGCAGTACGACTAGCGGGAGGCCTCACATTCAGTACTTC. Supplemented by reference TRBV2 and TRBJ2-4, the full variable domain reads EPEVTQTPSHQVTQMGQEVILRCVPISNHLYFYWYRQILGQKVEFLVSFYNNEISEKSEIFDDQFSVERPDGSNFTLKIRSTKLEDSAMYFCASSTTSGRPHIQYFGAGTRLSVL.